This T cell receptor (beta chain) was identified in a study of control samples from healthy donors and cancer patients. Germline V CDR1 and CDR2: MNHEY, SMNVEV (reference sequence). V was clipped by 2 bases and J by 7 bases, with 8 bases between them. This CDR3 is 13 amino acids long. TCRdb keeps only in-frame clones here, not all; method: immunoSEQ multiplex PCR. The sample yields fewer than 200,000 clones, approximately 92% seen once. The chain recombines TRBV27 with TRBJ2-2; the D call may be TRBD1 or TRBD2 (5 bases each). What was sequenced was blood. The clonotype originates from a man aged 25-45 years in good health. This CDR3 reads CASSLGGYGELFF. CDR3 coding DNA: TGTGCCAGCAGTTTAGGGGGTTACGGGGAGCTGTTTTTT.